The clone carrying this T cell receptor beta chain was seen only once. Its target is unknown. PCR primers comprised 60 Vbeta and 13 Jbeta primers. The protocol was immunoSEQ multiplex PCR, while the TCRdb copy is restricted to in-frame clones and leaves out a portion. The sample has about 140,000 clones; roughly 77% are singletons. Whereas donors were nominally healthy upon sampling, unrecorded immune exposures were probable. The data were taken from a study of cytomegalovirus exposure and HLA in healthy donors. Study in general: Early released data had about 80 million unique TCRs, all coming from HLA-typed donors.

The study's findings and limits: Analysis performed later found under 20,000 TCR beta sequences associated with HLA alleles at 0.05 false discovery rate. Associated with cytomegalovirus, according to the listing, were 164 TCR beta chains.

The V gene lost 4 bases and the J gene lost 6 bases, with 16 bases spanning the gap. Germline assignment: CDR1 SQVTM and CDR2 ANQGSEA. CDR3 length: 13 residues. V gene TRBV29-1 combines with J gene TRBJ2-7; maybe TRBD2 (6 bases). Sequencing input: PBMCs. This clonotype originated in a female donor in good health and CMV-seronegative. CDR3 coding DNA: TGCAGCGTTGTTTCCGCGGGGAGAAGCGAGCAGTACTTC. Protein: CSVVSAGRSEQYF.